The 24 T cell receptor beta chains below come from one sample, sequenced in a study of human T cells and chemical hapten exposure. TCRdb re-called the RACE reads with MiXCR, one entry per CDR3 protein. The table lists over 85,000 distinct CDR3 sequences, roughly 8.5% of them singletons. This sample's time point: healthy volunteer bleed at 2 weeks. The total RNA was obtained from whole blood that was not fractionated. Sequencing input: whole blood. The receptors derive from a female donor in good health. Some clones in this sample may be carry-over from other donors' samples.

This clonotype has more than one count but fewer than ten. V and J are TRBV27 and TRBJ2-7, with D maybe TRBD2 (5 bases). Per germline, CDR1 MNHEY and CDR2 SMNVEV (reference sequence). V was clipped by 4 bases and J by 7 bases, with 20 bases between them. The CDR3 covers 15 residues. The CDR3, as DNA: TGTGCCAGCAGTTCGCCGGTCAGCGGTAGCGTAGAGCAGTACTTC. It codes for CASSSPVSGSVEQYF.

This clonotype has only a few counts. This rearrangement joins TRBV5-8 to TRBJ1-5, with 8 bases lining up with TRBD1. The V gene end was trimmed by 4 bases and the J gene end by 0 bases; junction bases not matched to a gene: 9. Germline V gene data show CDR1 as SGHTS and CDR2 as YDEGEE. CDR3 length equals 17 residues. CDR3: CASSGGQATFSNQPQHF. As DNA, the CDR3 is TGTGCCAGCAGCGGGGGACAGGCGACGTTTAGCAATCAGCCCCAGCATTTT.

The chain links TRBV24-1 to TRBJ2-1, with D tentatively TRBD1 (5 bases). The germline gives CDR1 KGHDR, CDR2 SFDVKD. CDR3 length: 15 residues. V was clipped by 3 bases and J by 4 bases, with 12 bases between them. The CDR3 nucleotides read TGTGCCACCAGTGATGACAGAACCCTTTACAATGAGCAGTTCTTC. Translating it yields CATSDDRTLYNEQFF.

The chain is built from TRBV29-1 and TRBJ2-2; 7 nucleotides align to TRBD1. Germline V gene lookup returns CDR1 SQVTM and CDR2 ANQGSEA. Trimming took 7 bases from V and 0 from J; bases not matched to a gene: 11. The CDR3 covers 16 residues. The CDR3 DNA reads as TGCAGCGGTAAACTGCCTGGACAGGCGAACACCGGGGAGCTGTTTTTT. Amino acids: CSGKLPGQANTGELFF.

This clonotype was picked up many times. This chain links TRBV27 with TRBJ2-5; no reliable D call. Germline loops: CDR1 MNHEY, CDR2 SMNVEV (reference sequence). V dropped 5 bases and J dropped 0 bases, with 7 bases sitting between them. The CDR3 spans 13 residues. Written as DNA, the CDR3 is TGTGCCAGCAGTGACGGAAACCAAGAGACCCAGTACTTC. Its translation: CASSDGNQETQYF.

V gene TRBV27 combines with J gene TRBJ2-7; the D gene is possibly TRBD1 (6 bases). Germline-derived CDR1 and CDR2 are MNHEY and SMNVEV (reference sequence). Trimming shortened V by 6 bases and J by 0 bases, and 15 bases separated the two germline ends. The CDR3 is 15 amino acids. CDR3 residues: CASRRTDQTSYEQYF. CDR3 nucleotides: TGTGCCAGCAGGAGGACAGACCAAACCTCCTACGAGCAGTACTTC.

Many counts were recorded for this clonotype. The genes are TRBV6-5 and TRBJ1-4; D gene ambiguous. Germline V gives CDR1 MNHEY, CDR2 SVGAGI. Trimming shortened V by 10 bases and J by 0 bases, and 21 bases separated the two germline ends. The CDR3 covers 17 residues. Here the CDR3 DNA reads TGTGCCACCTCCCGACGAACAGACTCTGCAACTAATGAAAAACTGTTTTTT. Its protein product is CATSRRTDSATNEKLFF.

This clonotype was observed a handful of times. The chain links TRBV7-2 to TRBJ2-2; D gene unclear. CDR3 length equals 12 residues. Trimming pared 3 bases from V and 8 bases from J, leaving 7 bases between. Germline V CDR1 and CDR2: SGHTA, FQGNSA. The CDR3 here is CASSFKVGELFF. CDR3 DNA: TGTGCCAGCAGCTTTAAGGTTGGGGAGCTGTTTTTT.

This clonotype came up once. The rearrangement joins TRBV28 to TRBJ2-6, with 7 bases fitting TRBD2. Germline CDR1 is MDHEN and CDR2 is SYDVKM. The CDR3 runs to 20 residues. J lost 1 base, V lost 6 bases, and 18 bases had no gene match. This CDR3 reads CASSLTAGTIGGSGANVLTF. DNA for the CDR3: TGTGCCAGCAGCCTAACAGCAGGGACTATCGGTGGATCTGGGGCCAACGTCCTGACTTTC.

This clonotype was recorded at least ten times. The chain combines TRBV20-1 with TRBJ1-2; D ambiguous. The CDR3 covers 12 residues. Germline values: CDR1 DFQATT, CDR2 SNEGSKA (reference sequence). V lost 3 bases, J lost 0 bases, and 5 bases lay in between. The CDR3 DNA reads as TGCAGTGCTAGCAGAGCTAACTATGGCTACACCTTC. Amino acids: CSASRANYGYTF.

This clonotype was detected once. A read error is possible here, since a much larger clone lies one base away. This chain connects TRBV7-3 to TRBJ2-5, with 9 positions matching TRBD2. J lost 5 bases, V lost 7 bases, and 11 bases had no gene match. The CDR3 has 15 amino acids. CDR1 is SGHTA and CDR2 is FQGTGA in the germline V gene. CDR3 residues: CASNLAGGPGETQYF. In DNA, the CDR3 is TGTGCCAGCAACTTGGCGGGAGGGCCGGGTGAGACCCAGTACTTC. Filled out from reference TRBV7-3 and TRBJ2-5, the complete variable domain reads GAGVSQTPSNKVTEKGKYVELRCDPISGHTALYWYRQSLGQGPEFLIYFQGTGAADDSGLPNDRFFAVRPEGSVSTLKIQRTERGDSAVYLCASNLAGGPGETQYFGPGTRLLVL.

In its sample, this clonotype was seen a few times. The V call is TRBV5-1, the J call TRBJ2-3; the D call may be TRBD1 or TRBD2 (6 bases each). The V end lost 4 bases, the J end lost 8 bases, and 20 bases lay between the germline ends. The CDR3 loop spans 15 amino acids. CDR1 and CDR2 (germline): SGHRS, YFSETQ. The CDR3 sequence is CASSPMRGEDATQYF. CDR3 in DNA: TGCGCCAGCAGCCCCATGAGGGGGGAGGATGCTACGCAGTATTTT.

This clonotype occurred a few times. This chain's CDR3 is CSARRGTSVNGELFF. CDR3 coding DNA: TGCAGTGCTAGGCGGGGGACTAGCGTAAACGGGGAGCTGTTTTTT. This chain joins TRBV20-1 and TRBJ2-2; 10 positions match TRBD2. V gave up 3 bases and J gave up 7 bases; unmatched junction bases: 8. Germline values: CDR1 DFQATT, CDR2 SNEGSKA (reference sequence). The length of the CDR3 is 15 residues.

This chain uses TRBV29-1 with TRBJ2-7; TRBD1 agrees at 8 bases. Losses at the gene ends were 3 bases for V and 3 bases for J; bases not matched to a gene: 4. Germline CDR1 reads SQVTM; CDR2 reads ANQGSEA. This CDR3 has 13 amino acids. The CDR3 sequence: CSVDQGQGYEQYF. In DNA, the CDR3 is TGCAGCGTTGATCAAGGACAGGGCTACGAGCAGTACTTC.

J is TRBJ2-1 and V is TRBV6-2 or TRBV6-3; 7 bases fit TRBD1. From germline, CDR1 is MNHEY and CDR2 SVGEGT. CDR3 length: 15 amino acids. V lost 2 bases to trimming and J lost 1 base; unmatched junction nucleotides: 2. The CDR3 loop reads CASSYRDRSYNEQFF. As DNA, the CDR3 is TGTGCCAGCAGTTACCGGGACAGATCCTACAATGAGCAGTTCTTC.

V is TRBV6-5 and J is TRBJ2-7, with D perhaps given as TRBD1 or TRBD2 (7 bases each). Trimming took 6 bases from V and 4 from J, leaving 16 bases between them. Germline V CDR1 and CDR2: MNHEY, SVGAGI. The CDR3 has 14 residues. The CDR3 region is CASSKTAGQYEQYF. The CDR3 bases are TGTGCCAGCAGCAAGACAGCGGGACAGTACGAGCAGTACTTC.

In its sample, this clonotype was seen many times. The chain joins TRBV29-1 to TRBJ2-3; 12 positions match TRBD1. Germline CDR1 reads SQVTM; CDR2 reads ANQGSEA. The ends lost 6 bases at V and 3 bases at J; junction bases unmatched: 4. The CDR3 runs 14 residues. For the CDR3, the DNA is TGCAGCGTAGAGGGACAGGGGGCGACAGATACGCAGTATTTT. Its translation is CSVEGQGATDTQYF.

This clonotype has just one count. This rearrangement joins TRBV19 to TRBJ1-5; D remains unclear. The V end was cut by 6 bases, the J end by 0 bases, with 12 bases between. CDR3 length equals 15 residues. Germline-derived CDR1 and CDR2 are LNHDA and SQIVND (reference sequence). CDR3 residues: CASRLQLYSNQPQHF. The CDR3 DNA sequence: TGTGCCAGTAGGTTACAGCTATATAGCAATCAGCCCCAGCATTTT.

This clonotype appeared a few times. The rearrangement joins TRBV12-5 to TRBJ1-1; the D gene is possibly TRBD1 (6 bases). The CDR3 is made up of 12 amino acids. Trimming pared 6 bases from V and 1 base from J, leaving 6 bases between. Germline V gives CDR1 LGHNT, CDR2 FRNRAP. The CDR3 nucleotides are TGTGCTAGTGGACAGGGGAACACTGAAGCTTTCTTT. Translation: CASGQGNTEAFF.

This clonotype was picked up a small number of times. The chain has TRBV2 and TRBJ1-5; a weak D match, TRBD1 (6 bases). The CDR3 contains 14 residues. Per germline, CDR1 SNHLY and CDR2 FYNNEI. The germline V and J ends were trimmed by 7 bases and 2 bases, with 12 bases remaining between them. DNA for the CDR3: TGTGCCAGCATACAGGGTGAAGGCAATCAGCCCCAGCATTTT. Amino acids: CASIQGEGNQPQHF.

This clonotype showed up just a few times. CDR3 amino acids: CSGRAERSDEQYF. In DNA, the CDR3 is TGCAGTGGGAGAGCGGAAAGGAGCGACGAGCAGTACTTC. The V call is TRBV20-1, the J call TRBJ2-7; the D gene is possibly TRBD2 (5 bases). Germline lookup yields CDR1 DFQATT and CDR2 SNEGSKA (reference sequence). Trimming left V 7 bases short and J 5 bases short, with 18 bases between. The CDR3 is 13 amino acids.

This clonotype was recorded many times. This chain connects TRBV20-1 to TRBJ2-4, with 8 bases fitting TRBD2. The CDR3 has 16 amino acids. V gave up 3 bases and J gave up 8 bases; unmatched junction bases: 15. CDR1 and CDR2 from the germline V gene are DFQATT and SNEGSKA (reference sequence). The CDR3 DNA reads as TGCAGTGCTAGTCGATGGAGCGGGAGAAATAACGACATTCAGTACTTC. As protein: CSASRWSGRNNDIQYF.

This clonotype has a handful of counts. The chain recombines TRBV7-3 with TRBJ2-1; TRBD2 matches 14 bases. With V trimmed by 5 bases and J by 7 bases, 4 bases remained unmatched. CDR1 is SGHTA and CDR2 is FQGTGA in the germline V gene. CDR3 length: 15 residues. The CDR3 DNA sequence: TGTGCCAGCAGCCCCGGGACTAGCGGGAGTAATGAGCAGTTCTTC. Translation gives CASSPGTSGSNEQFF.

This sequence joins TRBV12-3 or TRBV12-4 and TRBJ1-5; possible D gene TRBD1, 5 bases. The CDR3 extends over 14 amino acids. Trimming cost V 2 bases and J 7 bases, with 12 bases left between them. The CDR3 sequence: CASSLRAGFQPQHF. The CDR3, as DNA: TGTGCCAGCAGTTTAAGGGCAGGGTTCCAGCCCCAGCATTTT.